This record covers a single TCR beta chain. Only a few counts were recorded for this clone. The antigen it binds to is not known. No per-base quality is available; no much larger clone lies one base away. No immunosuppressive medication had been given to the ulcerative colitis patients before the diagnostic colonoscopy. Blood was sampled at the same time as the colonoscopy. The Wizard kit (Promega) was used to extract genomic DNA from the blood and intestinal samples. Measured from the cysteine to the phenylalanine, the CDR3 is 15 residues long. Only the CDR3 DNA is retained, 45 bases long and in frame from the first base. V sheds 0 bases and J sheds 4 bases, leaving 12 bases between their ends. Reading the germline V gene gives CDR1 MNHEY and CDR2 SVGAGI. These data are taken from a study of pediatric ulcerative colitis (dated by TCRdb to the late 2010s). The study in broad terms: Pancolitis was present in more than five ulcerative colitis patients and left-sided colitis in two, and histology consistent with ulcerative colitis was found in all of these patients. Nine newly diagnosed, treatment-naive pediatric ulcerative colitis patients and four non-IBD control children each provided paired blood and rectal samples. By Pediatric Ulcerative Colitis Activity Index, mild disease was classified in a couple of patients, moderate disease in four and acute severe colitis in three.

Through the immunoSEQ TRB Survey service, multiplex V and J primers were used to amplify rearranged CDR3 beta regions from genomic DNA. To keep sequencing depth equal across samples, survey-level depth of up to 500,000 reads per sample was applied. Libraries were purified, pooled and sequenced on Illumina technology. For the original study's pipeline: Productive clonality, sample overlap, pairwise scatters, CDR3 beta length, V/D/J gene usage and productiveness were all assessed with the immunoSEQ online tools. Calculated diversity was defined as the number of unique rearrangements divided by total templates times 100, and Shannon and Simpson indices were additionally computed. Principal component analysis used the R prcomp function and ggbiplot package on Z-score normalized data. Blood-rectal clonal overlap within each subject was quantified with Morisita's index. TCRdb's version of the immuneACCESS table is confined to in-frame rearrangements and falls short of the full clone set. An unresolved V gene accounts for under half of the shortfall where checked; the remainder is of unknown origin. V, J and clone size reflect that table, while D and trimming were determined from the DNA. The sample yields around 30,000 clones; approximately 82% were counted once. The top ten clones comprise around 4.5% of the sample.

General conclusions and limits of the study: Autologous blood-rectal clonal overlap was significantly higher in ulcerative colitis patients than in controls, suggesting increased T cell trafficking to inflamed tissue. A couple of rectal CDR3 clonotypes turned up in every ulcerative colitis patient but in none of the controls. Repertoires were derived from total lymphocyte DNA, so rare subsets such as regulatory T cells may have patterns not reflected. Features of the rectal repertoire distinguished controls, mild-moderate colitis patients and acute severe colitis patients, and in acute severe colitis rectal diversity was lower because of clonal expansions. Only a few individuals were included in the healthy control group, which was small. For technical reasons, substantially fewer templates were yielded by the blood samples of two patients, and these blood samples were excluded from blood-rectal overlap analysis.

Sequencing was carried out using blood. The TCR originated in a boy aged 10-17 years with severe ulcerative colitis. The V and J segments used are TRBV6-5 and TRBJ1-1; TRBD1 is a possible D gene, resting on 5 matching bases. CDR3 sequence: CASSYSRQGGTEAFF. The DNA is TGTGCCAGCAGTTACTCGAGGCAGGGTGGCACTGAAGCTTTCTTT.